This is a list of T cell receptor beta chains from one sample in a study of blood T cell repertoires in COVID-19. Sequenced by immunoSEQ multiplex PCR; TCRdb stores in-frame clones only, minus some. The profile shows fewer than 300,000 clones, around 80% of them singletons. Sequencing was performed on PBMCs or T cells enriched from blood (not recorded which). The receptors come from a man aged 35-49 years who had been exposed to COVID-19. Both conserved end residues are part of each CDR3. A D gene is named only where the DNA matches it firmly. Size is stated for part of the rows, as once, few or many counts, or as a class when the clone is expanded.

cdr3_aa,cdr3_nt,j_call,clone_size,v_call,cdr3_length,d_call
CASSSRWSEGTDTQYF,TGTGCCAGCAGCTCCCGCTGGAGCGAGGGCACAGATACGCAGTATTTT,TRBJ2-3,NA,TRBV7-9,16,NA
CASSQVFGATGEGDTQYF,TGTGCCAGCAGCCAAGTTTTTGGTGCAACAGGGGAAGGAGATACGCAGTATTTT,TRBJ2-3,NA,TRBV14,18,TRBD1
CASLAGSTDTQYF,TGTGCCAGCTTGGCCGGGAGCACAGATACGCAGTATTTT,TRBJ2-3,NA,TRBV5-6,13,NA
CASSPPGQGERGEQYF,TGTGCCAGCTCACCTCCGGGACAGGGTGAAAGGGGCGAGCAGTACTTC,TRBJ2-7,few,TRBV18,16,TRBD1
CASSVNTGSLYDNEQFF,TGTGCCAGTAGTGTTAACACAGGGTCTCTATATGACAATGAGCAGTTCTTC,TRBJ2-1,many,TRBV19,17,NA
CASSLDLSGDGNEQFF,TGCGCCAGCAGCTTGGATCTCAGCGGGGATGGCAATGAGCAGTTCTTC,TRBJ2-1,NA,TRBV5-1,16,TRBD2
CATSDHKQGGTDTQYF,TGTGCCACCAGTGATCATAAACAGGGGGGCACAGATACGCAGTATTTT,TRBJ2-3,NA,TRBV24-1,16,TRBD1
CASSLALGRTGQETQYF,TGTGCTAGCAGCTTAGCCCTAGGTCGGACAGGCCAAGAGACCCAGTACTTC,TRBJ2-5,NA,TRBV7-7,17,TRBD1
CASSSHLGPRTSYTGELFF,TGTGCCAGCAGCTCCCATTTGGGCCCCCGGACTAGCTACACCGGGGAGCTGTTTTTT,TRBJ2-2,few,TRBV5-4,19,TRBD2
CASSSPLGNEQFF,TGTGCCAGCAGCTCGCCGCTCGGTAATGAGCAGTTCTTC,TRBJ2-1,NA,TRBV7-8,13,NA
CASSFRPAGSLGNEQFF,TGTGCCAGCAGCTTCAGACCAGCGGGATCGCTAGGCAATGAGCAGTTCTTC,TRBJ2-1,NA,TRBV3-1/TRBV3-2,17,TRBD2
CASSESQGATEAFF,TGTGCCAGCAGTGAATCCCAGGGGGCCACTGAAGCTTTCTTT,TRBJ1-1,NA,TRBV25-1,14,TRBD1
CASSRPDGRKTDTQYF,TGTGCCAGCAGTCGGCCGGATGGGAGGAAGACAGATACGCAGTATTTT,TRBJ2-3,once,TRBV5-4,16,NA
CASSLRDRGGNEQFF,TGTGCCAGTAGTCTCCGGGACAGGGGCGGCAATGAGCAGTTCTTC,TRBJ2-1,NA,TRBV19,15,TRBD1
CASSPSQGGGNSPLHF,TGTGCCAGCTCACCGTCTCAGGGGGGAGGTAATTCACCCCTCCACTTT,TRBJ1-6,NA,TRBV18,16,TRBD1
CASSYGGLQPTNYGYTF,TGTGCCAGCAGCTACGGCGGGCTACAACCGACTAACTATGGCTACACCTTC,TRBJ1-2,NA,TRBV5-4,17,NA
CASSQDTHRAGYTF,TGTGCCAGCAGCCAAGATACGCACCGCGCCGGCTACACCTTC,TRBJ1-2,NA,TRBV3-1/TRBV3-2,14,NA
CAISEFGSDGRQFF,TGTGCCATCAGTGAGTTTGGTAGCGACGGTCGGCAGTTCTTC,TRBJ2-1,NA,TRBV10-3,14,NA
CASSSGGSHQETQYF,TGTGCCAGCAGCTCCGGCGGGTCCCACCAAGAGACCCAGTACTTC,TRBJ2-5,NA,TRBV14,15,NA
CASSVGGRLRETDTQYF,TGTGCCAGCAGCGTGGGGGGGCGGCTACGTGAGACAGATACGCAGTATTTT,TRBJ2-3,NA,TRBV9,17,NA
CASAFSSGNKNEQFF,TGTGCTAGTGCCTTCTCTAGCGGAAACAAGAATGAGCAGTTCTTC,TRBJ2-1,once,TRBV12-5,15,TRBD2
CASSPRLRVRETQYF,TGTGCCAGCAGCCCCCGCCTCAGGGTTAGGGAGACCCAGTACTTC,TRBJ2-5,NA,TRBV7-8,15,NA